Included here is one T cell receptor beta chain sequence, with context. The record originates from a study of low-dose radiotherapy and immunotherapy resistance in tumors. Overall study: Every 2 weeks, cohort 1 got 0.5 Gy, reaching 6.5 Gy to the planning target volume.

V dropped 2 bases and J dropped 5 bases, with 9 bases sitting between them. This CDR3 has 13 residues. Germline lookup yields CDR1 MRHNA and CDR2 SNTAGT. Gene-specific TRAV and TRBV primers were used for first-strand cDNA, covering alpha and beta chains. TCR amplification ran 20 PCR cycles using constant-region and V-primer adapter primers. In vitro transcription amplified isolated mRNA. TCRdb re-called the reads with MiXCR, one entry per CDR3 protein. The profile shows about 20,000 distinct CDR3 sequences, under 80% of them singletons. This chain joins TRBV6-4 and TRBJ1-1, with D unresolved. This TCR was recovered from a human donor with advanced metastatic prostate, ovarian, gallbladder or colorectal cancer (not recorded which). This table probably holds off-target reads from a library built for another chain. The chain's CDR3 is CASSDTQETEAFF. The DNA for the CDR3 is TGTGCCAGCAGTGACACCCAGGAGACTGAAGCTTTCTTT.